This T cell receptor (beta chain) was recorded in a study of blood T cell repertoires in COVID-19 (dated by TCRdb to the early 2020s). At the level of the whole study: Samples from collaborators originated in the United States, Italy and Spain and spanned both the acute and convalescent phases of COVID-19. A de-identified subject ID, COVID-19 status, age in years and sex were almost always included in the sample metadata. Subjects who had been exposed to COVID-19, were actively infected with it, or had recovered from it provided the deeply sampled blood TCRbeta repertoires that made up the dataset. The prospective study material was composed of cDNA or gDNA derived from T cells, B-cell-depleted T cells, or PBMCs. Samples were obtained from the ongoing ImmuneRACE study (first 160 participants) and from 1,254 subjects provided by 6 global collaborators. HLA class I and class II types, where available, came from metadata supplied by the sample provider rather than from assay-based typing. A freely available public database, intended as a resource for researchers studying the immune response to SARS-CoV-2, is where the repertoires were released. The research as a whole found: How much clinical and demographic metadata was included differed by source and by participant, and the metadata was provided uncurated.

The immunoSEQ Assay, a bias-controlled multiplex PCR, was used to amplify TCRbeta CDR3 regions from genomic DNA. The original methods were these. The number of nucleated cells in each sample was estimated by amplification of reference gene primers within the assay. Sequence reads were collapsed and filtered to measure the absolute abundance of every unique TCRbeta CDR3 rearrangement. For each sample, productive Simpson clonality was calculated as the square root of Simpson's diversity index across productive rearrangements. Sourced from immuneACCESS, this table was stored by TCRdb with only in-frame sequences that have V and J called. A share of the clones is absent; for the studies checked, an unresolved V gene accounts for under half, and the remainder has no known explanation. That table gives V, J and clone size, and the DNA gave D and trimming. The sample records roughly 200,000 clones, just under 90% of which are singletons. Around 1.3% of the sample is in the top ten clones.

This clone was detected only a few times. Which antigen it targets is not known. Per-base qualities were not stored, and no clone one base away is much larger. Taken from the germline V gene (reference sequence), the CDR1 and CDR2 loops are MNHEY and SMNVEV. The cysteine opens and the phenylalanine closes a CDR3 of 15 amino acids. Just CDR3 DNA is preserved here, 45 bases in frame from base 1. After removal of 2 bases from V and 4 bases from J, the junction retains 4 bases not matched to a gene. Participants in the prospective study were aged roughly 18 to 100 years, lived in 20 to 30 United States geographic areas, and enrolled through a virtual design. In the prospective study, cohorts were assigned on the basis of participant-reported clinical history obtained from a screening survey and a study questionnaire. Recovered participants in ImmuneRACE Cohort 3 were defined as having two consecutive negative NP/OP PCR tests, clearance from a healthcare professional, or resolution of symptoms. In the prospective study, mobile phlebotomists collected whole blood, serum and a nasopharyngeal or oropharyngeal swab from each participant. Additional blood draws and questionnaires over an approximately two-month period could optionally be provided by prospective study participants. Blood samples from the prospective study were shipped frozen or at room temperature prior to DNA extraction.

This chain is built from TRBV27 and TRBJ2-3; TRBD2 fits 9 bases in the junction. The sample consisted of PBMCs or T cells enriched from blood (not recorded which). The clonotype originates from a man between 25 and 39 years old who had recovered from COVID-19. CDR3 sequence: CASSLVSGSSDTQYF. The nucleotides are TGTGCCAGCAGTTTAGTTAGCGGGAGTTCAGATACGCAGTATTTT.